These 18 T cell receptor beta chains were sequenced from one sample in a study of T-cell reconstitution after alpha-beta-depleted transplantation in children. Preparing the TCRbeta library involved the use of unique molecular identifiers. TCRdb itself ran the PCR reads through MiXCR, one entry per CDR3 protein. Among hundreds of thousands of distinct CDR3 sequences listed, over 10% were seen once. Material: PBMCs, mostly from graft donor cells, obtained 360 days after TCRalphabeta/CD19-depleted stem cell transplant. These receptors came from a male patient younger than 18 who had a stem cell transplant for acute myeloid leukemia, so the T cells may come from the graft donor.

In its sample, this clonotype was seen many times. V usage is TRBV12-3 or TRBV12-4 and J usage is TRBJ2-7; D is ambiguous. Trimming shortened V by 6 bases and J by 3 bases, and 6 bases separated the two germline ends. The CDR3 loop spans 11 amino acids. DNA for the CDR3: TGTGCCAGCAGCGAGTACTACGAGCAGTACTTC. The encoded protein is CASSEYYEQYF.

This clonotype was picked up many times. The rearrangement uses TRBV21-1 and TRBJ2-7; the table assigns TRBD2, which was not confirmed against the DNA. TRBV21-1 is listed as a pseudogene. The CDR3 loop spans 17 amino acids. The CDR3 bases are TGTGCCAGCATGCCCGGAGGGACTAGCGGGAGGCCCTCCGAGCAGTACTTC. This sequence encodes CASMPGGTSGRPSEQYF.

This clonotype was found many times. V is TRBV12-3 or TRBV12-4 and J is TRBJ2-7; 11 nucleotides agree with TRBD2. The CDR3 is 18 residues long. The ends lost 2 bases at V and 1 base at J; junction bases unmatched: 10. The CDR3 nucleotides read TGTGCCAGCAGTTTATGGCTAGCGGGAGGATCATCTTCCTACGAGCAGTACTTC. It codes for CASSLWLAGGSSSYEQYF.

This clonotype was detected only a few times. The gene calls are TRBV28 and TRBJ1-5, with 11 bases aligning to TRBD1. Germline CDR1 MDHEN, CDR2 SYDVKM. V was pared by 5 bases and J by 5 bases, with 5 bases of the junction left unmatched. The CDR3 loop spans 15 amino acids. The CDR3 loop reads CASSQDRGRHQPQHF. CDR3 nucleotide sequence: TGTGCCAGCAGTCAGGACAGGGGGCGCCATCAGCCCCAGCATTTT.

This clonotype was observed at least ten times. The V gene is TRBV20-1, the J gene TRBJ2-2; 9 bases align to TRBD1. This CDR3 is 16 amino acids long. With 3 bases clipped from V and 0 bases from J, the junction kept 5 bases outside the gene matches. Germline CDR1 DFQATT, CDR2 SNEGSKA (reference sequence). This CDR3 reads CSASRGDRANTGELFF. The CDR3 DNA follows: TGCAGTGCTAGCCGGGGGGACAGGGCGAACACCGGGGAGCTGTTTTTT.

About this clonotype: A much larger clone sits a single nucleotide away, making a read error possible. CDR3: CASSWGLAEETQYF. CDR3 sequence (DNA): TGTGCCAGCAGCTGGGGACTAGCAGAAGAGACCCAGTACTTC. The chain is built from TRBV7-9 and TRBJ2-5; 9 positions match TRBD2. This CDR3 contains 14 residues. Germline V gene lookup returns CDR1 SEHNR and CDR2 FQNEAQ (reference sequence). J gave up 3 bases and V 4 bases, and 3 bases lay outside the gene matches.

The chain employs TRBV28 and TRBJ1-2, with a tentative D call TRBD1 (5 bases). The V gene lost 1 base and the J gene lost 0 bases, with 12 bases spanning the gap. This CDR3 has 16 residues. Germline values: CDR1 MDHEN, CDR2 SYDVKM. This CDR3 reads CASSLFKGQTNYGYTF. The CDR3 DNA follows: TGTGCCAGCAGTTTATTCAAGGGGCAAACTAACTATGGCTACACCTTC.

This clonotype was observed at least ten times. The chain employs TRBV5-6 and TRBJ2-7; TRBD1 aligns across 10 bases. The trim removed 6 bases at V and 3 bases at J, leaving 6 bases unmatched. This CDR3 has 14 residues. Germline V lookup: CDR1 SGHDT, CDR2 YYEEEE. The CDR3 here is CASNRQGAYYEQYF. For the CDR3, the DNA is TGTGCCAGCAACAGACAGGGGGCCTACTACGAGCAGTACTTC.

In this sample, this clonotype turned up many times. V usage is TRBV12-3 or TRBV12-4 and J usage is TRBJ2-7; the D is unclear. The CDR3 sequence is 12 residues long. Trimming took off 6 bases at V and 6 bases at J, with 12 bases between the two ends. This CDR3 reads CASRHGPGEQYF. CDR3 nucleotide sequence: TGTGCCAGCAGACACGGTCCCGGCGAGCAGTACTTC.

This clonotype was picked up a small number of times. The rearrangement links TRBV12-3 or TRBV12-4 to TRBJ2-7; no clear D. V was pared by 1 base and J by 0 bases, with 10 bases between. This CDR3 spans 15 amino acids. CDR3 nucleotide sequence: TGTGCCAGCAGTTTAGACGCGAGGAGCTCCTACGAGCAGTACTTC. Protein sequence: CASSLDARSSYEQYF.

The CDR3 reads CASSQIYRETRPHEQYF. The CDR3 region has the DNA TGTGCCAGCTCACAAATATACCGGGAGACAAGACCGCACGAGCAGTACTTC. The V gene is TRBV18, the J gene TRBJ2-7, with a possible D match to TRBD2 (6 bases). Germline V gene lookup returns CDR1 KGHSH and CDR2 LQKENI. The CDR3 has 17 amino acids. V lost 4 bases and J lost 5, with 24 bases in between.

This clonotype turned up a few times. DNA of the CDR3: TGTGCCAGCAGCTTAGCGGGAGAAAACACCGGGGAGCTGTTTTTT. It yields the protein CASSLAGENTGELFF. The chain couples TRBV7-6 to TRBJ2-2, with D possibly matching TRBD2 (5 bases). This CDR3 has 15 residues. V lost 0 bases and J 2 bases, leaving 7 bases between the germline ends. Germline assignment: CDR1 SGHVS and CDR2 FNYEAQ. Drawing the rest from reference TRBV7-6 and TRBJ2-2, the complete variable domain is GAGVSQSPRYKVTKRGQDVALRCDPISGHVSLYWYRQALGQGPEFLTYFNYEAQQDKSGLPNDRFSAERPEGSISTLTIQRTEQRDSAMYRCASSLAGENTGELFFGEGSRLTVL.

This clonotype was seen at least ten times. A read error may account for a junction end that differs from germline. The chain combines TRBV12-3 or TRBV12-4 with TRBJ1-1; no clear D gene. The CDR3 loop spans 11 amino acids. The CDR3 loop reads CASSLKTEAFF. CDR3 sequence (DNA): TGTGCCAGCAGTTTGAAGACTGAAGCTTTCTTT.

The table lists this clonotype with a few counts. The rearrangement links TRBV12-3 or TRBV12-4 to TRBJ2-1; D unclear. This CDR3 region has 14 residues. V lost 3 bases to trimming and J lost 6 bases, with 12 bases between them. The CDR3: CASSFGQVVNEQFF. Here the CDR3 DNA reads TGTGCCAGCAGTTTTGGCCAGGTAGTCAATGAGCAGTTCTTC.

J is TRBJ2-7 and V is TRBV12-3 or TRBV12-4, with D possibly TRBD2 on 5 matching bases. V was cut by 7 bases and J by 3 bases, with 10 bases left in between. The CDR3 is 12 residues long. CDR3 nucleotides: TGTGCCAGCAAGGGAGTAGTCTACGAGCAGTACTTC. Its translation is CASKGVVYEQYF.

This clonotype showed up many times. The junction shows a germline mismatch at one end, possibly a read error. The chain is built from TRBV7-7 and TRBJ2-3, with TRBD2 matching 13 bases. The CDR3 length is 18 residues. Germline CDR1 is SSHAT and CDR2 is FNYEAQ (reference sequence). The CDR3, as DNA: TGTGCTAGCAGCCCGGGACTAGCGGGACCTCCACCCGGGGATACGCAGTATTTT. Protein sequence: CASSPGLAGPPPGDTQYF.

This clonotype occurred a few times. The genes are TRBV29-1 and TRBJ2-7, with a possible D match to TRBD1 (6 bases). The CDR3 is 14 residues long. The V end was cut by 5 bases, the J end by 2 bases, with 16 bases between. The germline CDR1 and CDR2 sequences are SQVTM and ANQGSEA. CDR3 nucleotides: TGCAGCGTTCTCGGGGCAGGGGTTACCTACGAGCAGTACTTC. Amino acids: CSVLGAGVTYEQYF.

There are a few counts of this clonotype. The genes are TRBV29-1 and TRBJ2-7, with 9 bases matching TRBD2. Germline CDR1 reads SQVTM; CDR2 reads ANQGSEA. Trimming cost V 5 bases and J 0 bases; bases outside gene matches: 2. The length of the CDR3 is 13 residues. The CDR3 sequence: CSVRTSVSYEQYF. The CDR3 region has the DNA TGCAGCGTTAGGACTAGCGTCTCCTACGAGCAGTACTTC.